Presented here are 10 T cell receptor beta chains from one specimen sequenced in a study of regulatory T cells in long-lasting Graves disease. The time point denotes: newly diagnosed GD, antithyroid drugs for less than 3 months. Isolated PBMC RNA provided the starting material for the TCR library. Arm-PCR of CDR3 regions and iRepertoire HTBI primers were the basis on which TCR beta libraries were built. One entry per CDR3 protein results from TCRdb running MiXCR on the multiplex PCR reads. The data contain around 400,000 distinct CDR3 sequences, approximately 12% of them seen just once; the ten biggest clones take up 18%. The sample was also reused in another study, on T cells in Graves' hyperthyroidism and ophthalmopathy.

The input for sequencing was peripheral blood mononuclear cells (PBMCs), taken at new diagnosis, from a patient treated with antithyroid drugs. The receptor set was obtained from a woman younger than 35 with Graves disease.

This clonotype was seen only a few times. The gene calls are TRBV27 and TRBJ2-5; D unclear. V lost 7 bases, J lost 2 bases, and 20 bases lay in between. Germline CDR1 MNHEY, CDR2 SMNVEV (reference sequence). There are 16 residues in the CDR3. In DNA form, the CDR3 reads TGTGCCAGCAATAACCCCCTCTGGACCGAGCAAGAGACCCAGTACTTC. Translating gives CASNNPLWTEQETQYF.

This clonotype was observed many times. The chain uses TRBV7-8 and TRBJ2-7; 13 bases line up with TRBD2. The V segment lost 4 bases and the J segment 3 bases; nucleotides outside the gene matches: 6. The length of the CDR3 is 16 residues. Germline V lookup: CDR1 SGHVS, CDR2 FQNEAQ. The CDR3 sequence is CASSSWTSGSLYEQYF. CDR3 coding DNA: TGTGCCAGCAGCTCCTGGACTAGCGGGAGCCTCTACGAGCAGTACTTC.

This chain connects TRBV11-1 to TRBJ1-2, with D possibly matching TRBD1 (6 bases). V lost 4 bases to trimming and J lost 5 bases, with 8 bases between them. CDR1 and CDR2 from the germline V gene are SGHAT and FQDESV (reference sequence). This CDR3 has 12 residues. DNA for the CDR3: TGTGCCAGCAGCTGGACAGCGTATGGCTACACCTTC. It is translated as CASSWTAYGYTF.

The V and J genes are TRBV4-1 and TRBJ1-3; no clear D gene. This CDR3 has 12 amino acids. Per the germline V gene, CDR1 is MGHRA and CDR2 is YSYEKL. Trimming removed 7 bases from V and 10 bases from J, with 14 bases in between. The CDR3 DNA reads TGCGCCAGCACCGACGGCTGGCAGACCATATATTTT. It codes for CASTDGWQTIYF.

This clonotype was picked up many times. The V and J genes are TRBV27 and TRBJ2-7; a weak D match, TRBD2 (5 bases). The V and J ends lost 2 bases and 5 bases respectively, with 13 bases between them. CDR1 MNHEY and CDR2 SMNVEV come from the germline V gene (reference sequence). The length of the CDR3 is 14 residues. CDR3: CASSLGLRLDEQYF. The DNA for the CDR3 is TGTGCCAGCAGTTTAGGACTTCGTCTCGACGAGCAGTACTTC.

There are many counts of this clonotype. The rearrangement joins TRBV27 to TRBJ1-2; 9 bases map to TRBD1. The CDR3 runs to 17 residues. Trimming removed 7 bases from V and 4 bases from J; junction bases left unmatched: 16. The germline V gene has CDR1 MNHEY and CDR2 SMNVEV (reference sequence). The CDR3 sequence is CASIGPAGTGNGYGYTF. Written as DNA, the CDR3 is TGTGCCAGCATTGGACCAGCCGGGACAGGGAATGGCTATGGCTACACCTTC.

This clonotype was picked up many times. The gene calls are TRBV9 and TRBJ2-7, with a tentative D call TRBD2 (6 bases). Trimming shortened V by 0 bases and J by 6 bases, and 13 bases separated the two germline ends. CDR1 is SGDLS, CDR2 YYNGEE, per germline. The CDR3 consists of 14 residues. This CDR3 is CASSVEPGRSEQYF. The CDR3 bases are TGTGCCAGCAGCGTAGAACCGGGGAGGAGCGAGCAGTACTTC.

The table lists this clonotype with many counts. The chain is built from TRBV28 and TRBJ2-3; TRBD2 matches at 8 bases. V lost 3 bases and J lost 15; bases outside the gene matches: 8. Per the germline V gene, CDR1 is MDHEN and CDR2 is SYDVKM. This CDR3 is built from 12 residues. The chain's CDR3 is CASSLVLREVYF. CDR3 bases: TGTGCCAGCAGTTTGGTTTTGCGGGAGGTATATTTT. Supplemented by reference TRBV28 and TRBJ2-3, the full variable domain reads DVKVTQSSRYLVKRTGEKVFLECVQDMDHENMFWYRQDPGLGLRLIYFSYDVKMKEKGDIPEGYSVSREKKERFSLILESASTNQTSMYLCASSLVLREVYFGPGTRLTVL.

This clonotype came up many times. The J gene is TRBJ1-1, the V gene TRBV12-3 or TRBV12-4; perhaps TRBD1 as D (6 bases). The length of the CDR3 is 15 residues. V lost 5 bases to trimming and J lost 0 bases, with 13 bases between them. CDR3 sequence: CASSLEGGLNTEAFF. CDR3 DNA sequence: TGTGCCAGCAGTCTGGAAGGGGGGCTGAACACTGAAGCTTTCTTT.

V usage is TRBV27 and J usage is TRBJ2-7, with D possibly TRBD1 on 6 matching bases. Deletions cut 4 bases from V and 4 bases from J, with 11 bases between. CDR3 size: 13 residues. Germline V CDR1 and CDR2: MNHEY, SMNVEV (reference sequence). The DNA of the CDR3 is TGTGCCAGCAGTTCATTCACAGGGTACGAGCAGTACGTC. Its translation is CASSSFTGYEQYV.